Sequencing of this TCR beta chain was carried out in a study of OX40 agonist ivuxolimab in advanced cancers. About the study: Patients' therapy was ivuxolimab, an antibody that acts as an agonist of OX40 (CD134). The group had a mean age of around 60 years, ranged from roughly 23 to 85, and was 80% to 90% male. Past anti-PD-1, anti-PD-L1 or anti-CTLA-4 therapy was accepted, and 40% had received some.

Study-level results: Fewer expanded clones were found on average in CD4+ than in CD8+ T cells.

CDR3 length equals 15 residues. CDR1 SGHKS and CDR2 YYEKEE come from the germline V gene (reference sequence). V was cut by 0 bases and J by 7 bases, with 13 bases left in between. Assay: immunoSEQ multiplex PCR; the TCRdb copy retains only in-frame clones and omits some. The sample records over 60,000 clones, approximately 90% being singletons. A remark on this clone: Antigen specificity is unknown.

This chain links TRBV5-5 with TRBJ2-2; the D gene is possibly TRBD2 (5 bases). Sample: CD4+ or CD8+ T cells sorted from blood, taken in a trial of the OX40 agonist ivuxolimab. This receptor was taken from an adult with an advanced solid tumor such as melanoma, head and neck, liver or kidney cancer. For the CDR3, the DNA is TGTGCCAGCAGCTTGGTTTTTGGAGGAGACGGGGAGCTGTTTTTT. This gives the protein CASSLVFGGDGELFF.